This is a list of T cell receptor beta chains from one sample in a study of human T cells and chemical hapten exposure. TCRdb recomputed calls from the RACE reads with MiXCR, one row per CDR3 protein. The table has over 35,000 distinct CDR3 sequences, 10% to 15% seen once. Sequencing was performed on whole blood, taken in connection with sensitization to the hapten diphenylcyclopropenone (DPC). These TCRs come from a woman aged 40-49 years with alopecia areata. Some clones in this sample may be carry-over from other donors' samples. CDR3s include the opening cysteine and the closing phenylalanine or tryptophan. A D gene is named only where the DNA matches it firmly. The listing skips clone size in some rows; elsewhere it reads once, few, many or a size class.

>-|TRBJ2-7|TRBV28|TRBD1
TGTGCCAGCAGTCCCGGGACAGGTTTTCCCTACGAGCAGTACTTC
CASSPGTGFPYEQYF
>medium-sized|TRBJ2-5|TRBV5-1|-
TGCGCCAGCAGCTTGGCTACAGGCCAAGAGACCCAGTACTTC
CASSLATGQETQYF
>many|TRBJ1-5|TRBV6-2/TRBV6-3|-
TGTGCCAGCAGTTACCGGGACTATAGCAATCAGCCCCAGCATTTT
CASSYRDYSNQPQHF
>many|TRBJ2-1|TRBV29-1|-
TGCAGCGTTGACGACAATGAGCAGTTCTTC
CSVDDNEQFF
>many|TRBJ2-6|TRBV19|-
TGTGCCAGTAGTATGAGGGCTGGGGCCAACGTCCTGACTTTC
CASSMRAGANVLTF
>many|TRBJ2-1|TRBV7-9|TRBD2
TGTGCCAGCAGCTTAACGACTAGCAGCAATGAGCAGTTCTTC
CASSLTTSSNEQFF
>-|TRBJ1-2|TRBV28|TRBD1
TGTGCCAGCAGTTCTACCCCAGGGGGAGGGGCTGCGTCGTATGGCTACACCTTC
CASSSTPGGGAASYGYTF
>-|TRBJ2-1|TRBV4-1|-
TGCGCCAGCAGCCTTGCAGGTGGGGCGAGCTACAATGAGCAGTTCTTC
CASSLAGGASYNEQFF
>-|TRBJ2-7|TRBV4-3|TRBD1
TGCGCCAGCAGCCAATCTCCAGGGGGCGAGCAGTACTTC
CASSQSPGGEQYF
>-|TRBJ1-4|TRBV28|TRBD1
TGTGCCAGCAGAAAACAGGGGGCGGCTAATGAAAAACTGTTTTTT
CASRKQGAANEKLFF
>many|TRBJ2-4|TRBV7-8|TRBD1
TGTGCCAGCCTACCCAGGACAGGAAACATTCAGTACTTC
CASLPRTGNIQYF
>few|TRBJ1-1|TRBV11-2|-
TGTGCCAGCAGCGCCCCGGGCAGGATAGAAGCTTTCTTT
CASSAPGRIEAFF
>few|TRBJ2-3|TRBV20-1|-
TGCAGTGCAAGGAGCCCCACAGATACGCAGTATTTT
CSARSPTDTQYF
>few|TRBJ2-3|TRBV3-1|TRBD2
TGTGCCAGCAGCCACTCTCCCCTGAGGGGAGGGGCCACAGATACGCAGTATTTT
CASSHSPLRGGATDTQYF
>-|TRBJ2-4|TRBV12-3/TRBV12-4|TRBD1
TGTGCCAGCAGGCCGGGACAGCTGAACATTCAGTACTTC
CASRPGQLNIQYF
>-|TRBJ1-4|TRBV7-2|-
TGTGCCAGCAGCTTCGGCAGGGCCGTAGAAAAACTGTTTTTT
CASSFGRAVEKLFF
>many|TRBJ2-1|TRBV7-7|TRBD2
TGTGCTAGCAGCCTCCGTGGGGGACTAGCGGCCTACAATGAGCAGTTCTTC
CASSLRGGLAAYNEQFF
>few|TRBJ2-5|TRBV5-1|-
TGCGCCAGCAGCCTACGAGGGGCGGGTTACCAAGAGACCCAGTACTTC
CASSLRGAGYQETQYF
>-|TRBJ1-4|TRBV5-1|-
TGCGCCAGCAGCGCGGGTCCGGATGAAAAACTGTTTTTT
CASSAGPDEKLFF
>many|TRBJ2-7|TRBV12-3/TRBV12-4|TRBD1
TGTGCCAGCAGTAACAGGGGCCACGAGCAGTACTTC
CASSNRGHEQYF
>many|TRBJ2-7|TRBV7-8|TRBD2
TGTGCCAGCAGCTCTGGGACTAGCGGTAACTACGAGCAGTACTTC
CASSSGTSGNYEQYF
>few|TRBJ1-1|TRBV28|-
TGTGCCAGCAGGGTAGTGGCAGCCCTGCTGAACACTGAAGCTTTCTTT
CASRVVAALLNTEAFF
>-|TRBJ2-7|TRBV18|TRBD1
TGTGCCAGCTCACCCGGACAGGGGGTGTCCTACGAGCAGTACTTC
CASSPGQGVSYEQYF
>few|TRBJ1-1|TRBV10-2|TRBD1
TGCGCCAGCAGGAAAACAGGGGGCACTGAAGCTTTCTTT
CASRKTGGTEAFF
>-|TRBJ1-4|TRBV7-8|TRBD1
TGTGCCAGCAGCTTCGGACAGGGCAGTGAAAAACTGTTTTTT
CASSFGQGSEKLFF
>few|TRBJ2-7|TRBV5-1|-
TGCGCCAGCAGCTTGGCGGACACCTTCGGGAGGCAGTACTTC
CASSLADTFGRQYF